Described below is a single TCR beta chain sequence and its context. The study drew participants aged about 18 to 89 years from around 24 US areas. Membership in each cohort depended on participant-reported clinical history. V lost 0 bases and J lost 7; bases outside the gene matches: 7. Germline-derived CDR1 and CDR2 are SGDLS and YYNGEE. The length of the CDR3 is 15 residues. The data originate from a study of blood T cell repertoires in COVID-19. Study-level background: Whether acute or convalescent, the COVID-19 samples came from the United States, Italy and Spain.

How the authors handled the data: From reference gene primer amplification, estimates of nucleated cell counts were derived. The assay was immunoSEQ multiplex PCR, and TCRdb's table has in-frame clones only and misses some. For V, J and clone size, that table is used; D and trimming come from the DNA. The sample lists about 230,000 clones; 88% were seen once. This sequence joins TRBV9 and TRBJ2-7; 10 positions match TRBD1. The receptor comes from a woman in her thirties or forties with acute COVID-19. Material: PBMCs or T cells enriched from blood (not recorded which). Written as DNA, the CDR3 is TGTGCCAGCAGCGTAGTAGGACAGGGGGTCGGGGAGCAGTACTTC. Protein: CASSVVGQGVGEQYF.